This T cell receptor (beta chain) was recovered during a study of blood T cell repertoires in COVID-19. V gave up 8 bases and J gave up 0 bases, with 10 bases separating them. There are 13 residues in the CDR3. Germline V gives CDR1 MDHEN, CDR2 SYDVKM. The assay was immunoSEQ multiplex PCR, and TCRdb's table has in-frame clones only and misses some. The data hold more than 350,000 clones, with around nine tenths observed a single time. This receptor was taken from a woman aged 50 to 60 who had recovered from COVID-19. The chain combines TRBV28 with TRBJ1-2, with a possible D match to TRBD1 (5 bases). Sequencing used PBMCs or T cells enriched from blood (not recorded which). Here the CDR3 DNA reads TGTGCCAGCCGCCTCAGGGCTAACTATGGCTACACCTTC. Protein: CASRLRANYGYTF.